The rows below give T cell receptor beta chains drawn from one sample of a study of T cell changes during pregnancy in multiple sclerosis. Only in-frame clones appear in the TCRdb table, and some are missing; sequencing was by immunoSEQ multiplex PCR. This sample has about 41,000 clones, with 90% found just once. Sequencing used CD8+ T cells from peripheral blood mononuclear cells, obtained in the first trimester of pregnancy. The receptors were gathered from a female donor with multiple sclerosis, enrolled in a pregnancy study. Both conserved end residues are part of each CDR3. The order of the fields is clone size, D gene, V gene, J gene, CDR3 DNA, CDR3 protein. The D gene is left open where the match is weak. Part of the rows lack a size; the others show once, few, many or a class for expanded clones.

>.|.|TRBV11-2|TRBJ1-2
TGTGCCAGCAGCTTAGACTATGGGCCGGGGGATGGCTACACCTTC
CASSLDYGPGDGYTF
>.|.|TRBV7-6|TRBJ2-3
TGTGCCAGCAGTATCACGACTGGCGATACGCAGTATTTT
CASSITTGDTQYF
>.|TRBD1|TRBV9|TRBJ2-3
TGTGCCAGCAGCGTCGGACAGGCCACAGATACGCAGTATTTT
CASSVGQATDTQYF
>.|.|TRBV7-8|TRBJ2-1
TGTGCCAGCAGCTTCTTGGACAAGAGCTCCTACAATGAGCAGTTCTTC
CASSFLDKSSYNEQFF
>.|TRBD1|TRBV7-7|TRBJ2-1
TGTGCCAGCAGCCTCTCCGGCCAGGGGGCTTACAATGAGCAGTTCTTC
CASSLSGQGAYNEQFF
>.|TRBD1|TRBV7-2|TRBJ1-2
TGTGCCAGCAGCTCCATGGACAGGGGGTTCTATGGCTACACCTTC
CASSSMDRGFYGYTF
>once|.|TRBV9|TRBJ2-2
TGTGCCAGCAGCGTAGGAGCCTGGGAGCTGTTTTTT
CASSVGAWELFF
>.|.|TRBV6-5|TRBJ2-1
TGTGCCAGCAGTTCCAGATGGGAGCAGTTCTTC
CASSSRWEQFF
>.|TRBD2|TRBV6-6|TRBJ2-3
TGTGCCAGCAGCCGGGCGCGGGAGGGGACAGATACGCAGTATTTT
CASSRAREGTDTQYF
>.|TRBD1|TRBV2|TRBJ1-5
TGTGCCAGCAGTGAAACGACAGGGACCACCTTTCCTTATAGCAATCAGCCCCAGCATTTT
CASSETTGTTFPYSNQPQHF
>.|TRBD1|TRBV10-3|TRBJ1-5
TGTGCCACGGAGGGGACAGCCTTTAATCAGCCCCAGCATTTT
CATEGTAFNQPQHF
>.|.|TRBV2|TRBJ2-7
TGTGCCAGCAGTCCCCCACCACCTGGCAGGCTTTACGAGCAGTACTTC
CASSPPPPGRLYEQYF
>.|.|TRBV6-5|TRBJ2-7
TGTGCCAGCAGTTACGGGGCAACAACCTACGAGCAGTACTTC
CASSYGATTYEQYF
>.|.|TRBV7-7|TRBJ2-7
TGTGCCAGCAGCTTAGTCCGAATGGACGGGGACTCCTACGAGCAGTACTTC
CASSLVRMDGDSYEQYF
>.|.|TRBV18|TRBJ1-2
TGTGCCAGCTCACCATATGGCAGGGCGGGGGACGGCTACACCTTC
CASSPYGRAGDGYTF
>.|TRBD2|TRBV30|TRBJ2-7
TGTGCCTGGAACGCCTTGCGGACTAGCTCCTACGAGCAGTACTTC
CAWNALRTSSYEQYF
>.|TRBD1|TRBV18|TRBJ1-5
TGTGCCAGCTCACTAGGGACAGGGGGCGTTAGCAATCAGCCCCAGCATTTT
CASSLGTGGVSNQPQHF
>.|.|TRBV7-9|TRBJ2-3
TGTGCCAGCAGCTTACTTTCACAGGTGACGGGAGATACGCAGTATTTT
CASSLLSQVTGDTQYF
>.|TRBD1|TRBV2|TRBJ1-4
TGTGCCAGCAGTGAAGGGGACAGGATTTGGGAAAAACTGTTTTTT
CASSEGDRIWEKLFF
>.|TRBD2|TRBV5-4|TRBJ2-2
TGTGCCAGCAGCCAGACCCAAGCGGGGACGAACACCGGGGAGCTGTTTTTT
CASSQTQAGTNTGELFF
>.|.|TRBV6-5|TRBJ2-2
TGTGCCAGCAGTTACTCTAGGGGTCCCGCCGGGGAGCTGTTTTTT
CASSYSRGPAGELFF
>.|.|TRBV6-5|TRBJ1-2
TGTGCCAGCAGTTACTCTGCGACAAATGGCTACACCTTC
CASSYSATNGYTF
>.|TRBD1|TRBV7-9|TRBJ2-2
TGTGCCAGCAGTTCACCGGGACAGGGGGCCGACACCGGGGAGCTGTTTTTT
CASSSPGQGADTGELFF
>few|TRBD2|TRBV7-3|TRBJ2-1
TGTGCCAGCAGCCAGGGACTAGCGGGGGGGTACAATGAGCAGTTCTTC
CASSQGLAGGYNEQFF
>once|.|TRBV7-9|TRBJ1-1
TGTGCCAGCAGCCCCGACAGGAGGTCCACTGAAGCTTTCTTT
CASSPDRRSTEAFF
>.|.|TRBV6-5|TRBJ1-4
TGTGCCAGCAGTTACTCTGGACAGAGTAATGAAAAACTGTTTTTT
CASSYSGQSNEKLFF
>.|.|TRBV2|TRBJ1-4
TGTGCCAGCAGTTTCCTCGAAACAGATGAAAAACTGTTTTTT
CASSFLETDEKLFF
>once|.|TRBV18|TRBJ1-5
TGTGCCAGCTCACCCCCGGAGCGGGACGTTTGGGGACAGCCCCAGCATTTT
CASSPPERDVWGQPQHF
>.|.|TRBV4-1|TRBJ2-3
TGCGCCAGCAGCCAAGGGGTCGCGCTAGGCACAGATACGCAGTATTTT
CASSQGVALGTDTQYF
>.|.|TRBV23-1|TRBJ1-1
TGCGCCAGCAGTCAATCCTGGACGGGATTAGACACTGAAGCTTTCTTT
CASSQSWTGLDTEAFF
>.|.|TRBV4-3|TRBJ2-3
TGCGCCAGCAGCCGCGAACTAGAGGCAGATACGCAGTATTTT
CASSRELEADTQYF
>.|.|TRBV2|TRBJ2-5
TGTGCCAGCATACAAGAGACCCAGTACTTC
CASIQETQYF
>few|.|TRBV5-5|TRBJ1-1
TGTGCCAGCAGCTCAAACACTGAAGCTTTCTTT
CASSSNTEAFF
>.|TRBD1|TRBV2|TRBJ1-6
TGTGCCAGCACTACACCCAGGGGGCTTAAAAATTCACCCCTCCACTTT
CASTTPRGLKNSPLHF
>.|TRBD1|TRBV19|TRBJ1-5
TGTGCCAGTACCACGACAGGGGCCGGCAATCAGCCCCAGCATTTT
CASTTTGAGNQPQHF
>.|TRBD1|TRBV12-5|TRBJ2-7
TGTGCTAGTGGTTTGCCCAGGACAGGGCCTCGCTACGAGCAGTACTTC
CASGLPRTGPRYEQYF
>.|TRBD1|TRBV12-5|TRBJ1-5
TGTGCTAGTGGCTCACAGGGGGCCGGCAATCAGCCCCAGCATTTT
CASGSQGAGNQPQHF
>.|TRBD2|TRBV19|TRBJ2-1
TGTGCCAGTAGTTTAGAGGGACTAGCGGGAAGTAACAATGAGCAGTTCTTC
CASSLEGLAGSNNEQFF
>.|.|TRBV10-2|TRBJ2-3
TGCGCCAGCTCGTCGGTGCGATACACAGATACGCAGTATTTT
CASSSVRYTDTQYF
>.|TRBD2|TRBV5-4|TRBJ2-7
TGTGCCAGCAGCTTGGGACTAGCGGGGGGTCAGTCCTACGAGCAGTACTTC
CASSLGLAGGQSYEQYF
>once|TRBD2|TRBV5-4|TRBJ2-5
TGTGCCAGCAGCTTGGCGGCGGGGGGGCTACAAGAGACCCAGTACTTC
CASSLAAGGLQETQYF
>.|TRBD1|TRBV19|TRBJ2-7
TGTGCCAGTAGGCCGGGACAGGGCTACTACGAGCAGTACTTC
CASRPGQGYYEQYF
>few|.|TRBV25-1|TRBJ2-7
TGTGCCAGCAGTGAATCGGTTGGAGGGCTGAGCGAGCAGTACTTC
CASSESVGGLSEQYF
>.|.|TRBV19|TRBJ1-2
TGTGCCACCACCCGAGGGATATATGGCTACACCTTC
CATTRGIYGYTF
>.|TRBD1|TRBV29-1|TRBJ2-1
TGCAGCGTTGATTGGGGACAGAGCAATGAGCAGTTCTTC
CSVDWGQSNEQFF
>.|TRBD2|TRBV11-1|TRBJ2-1
TGTGCCAGCAGCTTGGGACTAGCGGATGAGCAGTTCTTC
CASSLGLADEQFF
>.|.|TRBV30|TRBJ2-2
TGTGCCTGGAGTACAGGGTTGAATCCCGGGGAGCTGTTTTTT
CAWSTGLNPGELFF
>.|.|TRBV5-6|TRBJ1-1
TGTGCCAGCAGCTACGGGTCAGGGGCTGAGACTGAAGCTTTCTTT
CASSYGSGAETEAFF
>.|.|TRBV9|TRBJ2-7
TGTGCCAGCAGCGTAGAAGGGGGGACAGACTACGAGCAGTACTTC
CASSVEGGTDYEQYF
>.|TRBD1|TRBV30|TRBJ2-7
TGTGCCTGGACGGGACAGGGGGCATCCTACGAGCAGTACTTC
CAWTGQGASYEQYF
>.|TRBD2|TRBV29-1|TRBJ2-1
TGCAGCCGAGCAAAGCGGGAGGGCCTAAATGATGAGCAGTTCTTC
CSRAKREGLNDEQFF
>.|TRBD2|TRBV19|TRBJ2-7
TGTGCCAGTAGTATAGAAGGACTAGCGGGGGCCTACGAGCAGTACTTC
CASSIEGLAGAYEQYF
>.|.|TRBV9|TRBJ1-2
TGTGCCAGCAGCGTAGCAGGGGTTGCGGACTATGGCTACACCTTC
CASSVAGVADYGYTF
>.|TRBD1|TRBV7-9|TRBJ1-5
TGTGCCAGCAGTTTCGACTCGACAGGGGGAGGGAGTCAGCCCCAGCATTTT
CASSFDSTGGGSQPQHF
>few|.|TRBV11-2|TRBJ1-1
TGTGCCAGCAGCTTACTAACGACATTCTTGAACACTGAAGCTTTCTTT
CASSLLTTFLNTEAFF
>.|.|TRBV6-4|TRBJ2-3
TGTGCCAGCAGTGAGGGACTTAGGGCAGATACGCAGTATTTT
CASSEGLRADTQYF
>.|.|TRBV7-3|TRBJ1-6
TGTGCCAGCAGCTTAATGGACGGGGGAAATTCACCCCTCCACTTT
CASSLMDGGNSPLHF
>.|.|TRBV27|TRBJ2-3
TGTGCCAGCAGTCGGGGAAGCACAGATACGCAGTATTTT
CASSRGSTDTQYF
>.|.|TRBV6-1|TRBJ2-7
TGTGCCAGCAGTGAAGATGCGTTACCCTACGGCGAGCAGTACTTC
CASSEDALPYGEQYF
>.|.|TRBV4-2|TRBJ2-2
TGTGCCAGCAGCCAAGATCTGTCTCTGAGCACCGGGGAGCTGTTTTTT
CASSQDLSLSTGELFF